A selection of T cell receptor beta chains follows, all from one sample in a study of T cells in localized non-small cell lung cancer. Profiled with immunoSEQ multiplex PCR; TCRdb holds only in-frame clones, not every one. Among tens of thousands of clones listed, around nine tenths were seen once. The source material was peripheral blood, sampled before any cancer treatment. These receptors all stem from a woman aged 35-70 years with stage I squamous cell lung carcinoma. The CDR3 runs from the conserved cysteine through the conserved F or W. The D gene is left open where the match is weak. Size tells how often a clone was seen (once, few, many) or the class of an expanded clone, and some rows leave it out.

J: TRBJ1-2
V: TRBV6-6
D: TRBD1
size: NA
DNA: TGTGCCAGCAGTTACGGGGACAGGTCTATTAGCTATGGCTACACCTTC
CDR3: CASSYGDRSISYGYTF

J: TRBJ1-4
V: TRBV2
D: NA
size: once
DNA: TGTGCCAGCAGTGGAGGGCCAACTAATGAAAAACTGTTTTTT
CDR3: CASSGGPTNEKLFF

J: TRBJ1-4
V: TRBV7-2
D: NA
size: NA
DNA: TGTGCCAGCAGCTTACAGGCGTCGGGCGAAAAACTGTTTTTT
CDR3: CASSLQASGEKLFF

J: TRBJ2-2
V: TRBV11-3
D: TRBD1
size: NA
DNA: TGTGCCAGCAGCCCCGGGACAGGGGGCCCCACCGGGGAGCTGTTTTTT
CDR3: CASSPGTGGPTGELFF

J: TRBJ1-5
V: TRBV30
D: NA
size: NA
DNA: TGTGCCTGGAGTGCCGACGAATCTCAGCCCCAGCATTTT
CDR3: CAWSADESQPQHF

J: TRBJ2-3
V: TRBV27
D: NA
size: NA
DNA: TGTGCCAGCAGTTTAGGAGGGGCTCTTGGAGATACGCAGTATTTT
CDR3: CASSLGGALGDTQYF

J: TRBJ2-7
V: TRBV7-3
D: TRBD1
size: NA
DNA: TGTGCCAGCAGTTGGGACAGGGGGCCCTACGAGCAGTACTTC
CDR3: CASSWDRGPYEQYF

J: TRBJ1-2
V: TRBV27
D: TRBD1
size: NA
DNA: TGTGCCAGCAGTTCCCGGGTGGCAGGGGGAGCCCCTAACTATGGCTACACCTTC
CDR3: CASSSRVAGGAPNYGYTF

J: TRBJ2-2
V: TRBV5-1
D: TRBD1
size: NA
DNA: TGCGCCAGCAGCTTGTCGGGACAGGGGACCGGGGAGCTGTTTTTT
CDR3: CASSLSGQGTGELFF

J: TRBJ1-4
V: TRBV30
D: NA
size: NA
DNA: TGTGCCTGGGGACACAGGGCGCCTAATGAAAAACTGTTTTTT
CDR3: CAWGHRAPNEKLFF

J: TRBJ1-5
V: TRBV5-5
D: TRBD1
size: NA
DNA: TGTGCCAGCAGCTCGGGACAGTTAAGTCAGCCCCAGCATTTT
CDR3: CASSSGQLSQPQHF

J: TRBJ2-7
V: TRBV2
D: TRBD1
size: NA
DNA: TGTGCCAGCAGTGTTTGGGACAGGGGTACTTCTAGCTCCTACGAGCAGTACTTC
CDR3: CASSVWDRGTSSSYEQYF

J: TRBJ1-2
V: TRBV13
D: NA
size: NA
DNA: TGTGCCAGCAGCTTAGGCAGGGGAAGCGGCTACACCTTC
CDR3: CASSLGRGSGYTF

J: TRBJ2-1
V: TRBV19
D: NA
size: once
DNA: TGTGCCAGTAGTATTATTGGAGGGATACCTCAAGAGCAGTTCTTC
CDR3: CASSIIGGIPQEQFF

J: TRBJ1-2
V: TRBV14
D: NA
size: NA
DNA: TGTGCCAGCACCCCTTGGGGGGGGAGGTCCCACTATGGCTACACCTTC
CDR3: CASTPWGGRSHYGYTF

J: TRBJ1-6
V: TRBV6-5
D: NA
size: NA
DNA: TGTGCCAGCAGTTACCATCAGAGTAATTCACCCCTCCACTTT
CDR3: CASSYHQSNSPLHF

J: TRBJ1-6
V: TRBV19
D: NA
size: NA
DNA: TGTGCCAGTAGTAACGGGGGTAGTTCACCCCTCCACTTT
CDR3: CASSNGGSSPLHF

J: TRBJ2-5
V: TRBV5-1
D: NA
size: NA
DNA: TGCGCCAGCAGCTTTCAGGGGTCGGGTGAGACCCAGTACTTC
CDR3: CASSFQGSGETQYF

J: TRBJ2-3
V: TRBV21-1
D: NA
size: few
DNA: TGTGCCAGGACGGACAGGGGGCACAATACAGATACGCAGTATTTT
CDR3: CARTDRGHNTDTQYF

J: TRBJ1-6
V: TRBV7-8
D: TRBD1
size: NA
DNA: TGTGCCAGCAGCTTAGCGACAGGGGGTAATAATTCACCCCTCCACTTT
CDR3: CASSLATGGNNSPLHF

J: TRBJ1-6
V: TRBV2
D: NA
size: NA
DNA: TGTGCCAGCAGTGAGGCGCAGCTTAATTCACCCCTCCACTTT
CDR3: CASSEAQLNSPLHF

J: TRBJ2-3
V: TRBV5-1
D: TRBD2
size: NA
DNA: TGCGCCAGCAGCTTGATGAGCGGGGGGCCTTCTAGCACAGATACGCAGTATTTT
CDR3: CASSLMSGGPSSTDTQYF

J: TRBJ1-1
V: TRBV18
D: NA
size: NA
DNA: TGTGCCAGCTCAGGCAGACTAACCATGAACACTGAAGCTTTCTTT
CDR3: CASSGRLTMNTEAFF

J: TRBJ1-5
V: TRBV19
D: NA
size: NA
DNA: TGTGCCAGTAGTATAGATTTACAGTTTTATCAGCCCCAGCATTTT
CDR3: CASSIDLQFYQPQHF

J: TRBJ2-5
V: TRBV5-4
D: TRBD1
size: once
DNA: TGTGCCAGCAGCTTAGGGACAGTCCAAGAGACCCAGTACTTC
CDR3: CASSLGTVQETQYF

J: TRBJ2-3
V: TRBV9
D: NA
size: NA
DNA: TGTGCCAGCAGCGTAGCGGCAGACACAGATACGCAGTATTTT
CDR3: CASSVAADTDTQYF

J: TRBJ1-3
V: TRBV2
D: NA
size: NA
DNA: TGTGCCAGCAGGAAACAGAGCTCTGGAAACACCATATATTTT
CDR3: CASRKQSSGNTIYF

J: TRBJ1-1
V: TRBV5-1
D: NA
size: NA
DNA: TGCGCCAGCAGCTTGGCGGCTCTGAACACTGAAGCTTTCTTT
CDR3: CASSLAALNTEAFF

J: TRBJ1-2
V: TRBV7-9
D: TRBD1
size: NA
DNA: TGTGCCAGCAGCTTATCGGGGACAGGGCATGGCTACACCTTC
CDR3: CASSLSGTGHGYTF

J: TRBJ1-6
V: TRBV5-6
D: TRBD1
size: NA
DNA: TGTGCCAGCAGCCCGGGACAGGTCCATAATTCACCCCTCCACTTT
CDR3: CASSPGQVHNSPLHF

J: TRBJ2-3
V: TRBV9
D: TRBD2
size: NA
DNA: TGTGCCAGCAGCGTTAGCGGGGGGGCCAGCACAGATACGCAGTATTTT
CDR3: CASSVSGGASTDTQYF

J: TRBJ1-2
V: TRBV7-6
D: NA
size: NA
DNA: TGTGCCAGCAGCTTATCACGTGGCTATGGCTACACCTTC
CDR3: CASSLSRGYGYTF

J: TRBJ2-7
V: TRBV19
D: TRBD1
size: NA
DNA: TGTGCCAGTAGGCATCTTCCGGGACAGGGGACCGACGAGCAGTACTTC
CDR3: CASRHLPGQGTDEQYF

J: TRBJ1-1
V: TRBV10-3
D: NA
size: once
DNA: TGTGCCATCAGTGAGTCGTCAAGGTTGGATGCTTTCTTT
CDR3: CAISESSRLDAFF

J: TRBJ1-2
V: TRBV7-8
D: NA
size: NA
DNA: TGTGCCAGCAGCTTAGGACAGACCTATGGCTACACCTTC
CDR3: CASSLGQTYGYTF

J: TRBJ2-2
V: TRBV6-4
D: TRBD1
size: once
DNA: TGTGCCAGCAGATGGGACAGGGGGGACGGGGAGCTGTTTTTT
CDR3: CASRWDRGDGELFF

J: TRBJ2-2
V: TRBV9
D: NA
size: NA
DNA: TGTGCCAGCAGCGTAGGCCAGATTAACACCGGGGAGCTGTTTTTT
CDR3: CASSVGQINTGELFF

J: TRBJ1-2
V: TRBV5-8
D: NA
size: NA
DNA: TGTGCCAGCAGCTTGGGAGGGCTGAGGGGCTATGGCTACACCTTC
CDR3: CASSLGGLRGYGYTF

J: TRBJ2-3
V: TRBV30
D: TRBD2
size: once
DNA: TGTGCCGGACTAGCGGGGGGATCAGATACGCAGTATTTT
CDR3: CAGLAGGSDTQYF

J: TRBJ1-1
V: TRBV6-6
D: NA
size: NA
DNA: TGTGCCAGCAGTTATCTTGGACGGAACACTGAAGCTTTCTTT
CDR3: CASSYLGRNTEAFF

J: TRBJ1-2
V: TRBV5-4
D: NA
size: NA
DNA: TGTGCCAGCAGCTATCTACATGGCTACACCTTC
CDR3: CASSYLHGYTF

J: TRBJ1-3
V: TRBV19
D: TRBD1
size: NA
DNA: TGTGCCAGTAGGGCGGACAGGGTTACTGGAAACACCATATATTTT
CDR3: CASRADRVTGNTIYF